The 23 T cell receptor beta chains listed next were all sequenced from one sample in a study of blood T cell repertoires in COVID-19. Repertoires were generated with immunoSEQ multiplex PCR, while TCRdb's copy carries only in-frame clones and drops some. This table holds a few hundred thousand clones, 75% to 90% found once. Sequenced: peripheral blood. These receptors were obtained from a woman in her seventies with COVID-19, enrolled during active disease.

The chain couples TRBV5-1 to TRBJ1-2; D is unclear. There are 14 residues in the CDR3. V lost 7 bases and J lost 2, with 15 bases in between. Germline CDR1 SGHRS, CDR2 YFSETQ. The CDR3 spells CASGPDNPNYGYTF. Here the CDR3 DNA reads TGCGCCAGCGGCCCCGACAACCCCAACTATGGCTACACCTTC.

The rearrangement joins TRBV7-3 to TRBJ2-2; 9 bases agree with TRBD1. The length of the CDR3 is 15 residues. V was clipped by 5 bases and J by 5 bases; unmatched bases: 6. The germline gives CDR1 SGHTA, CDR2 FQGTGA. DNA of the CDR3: TGTGCCAGCAGCGCCCAACAGGGGGCTACCGGGGAGCTGTTTTTT. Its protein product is CASSAQQGATGELFF.

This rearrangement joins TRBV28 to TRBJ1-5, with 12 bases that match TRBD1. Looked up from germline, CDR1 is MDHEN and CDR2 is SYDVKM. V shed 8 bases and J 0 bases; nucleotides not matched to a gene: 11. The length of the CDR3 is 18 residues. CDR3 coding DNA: TGTGCCAGCCGGAAACCGGGACAGGGGGCCGGTAGCAATCAGCCCCAGCATTTT. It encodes CASRKPGQGAGSNQPQHF.

This CDR3 is CASSLRGISNQPQHF. The CDR3 coding sequence is TGTGCCAGCAGCTTAAGGGGGATTAGCAATCAGCCCCAGCATTTT. The rearrangement links TRBV7-2 to TRBJ1-5; a possible D gene is TRBD1 (6 bases). CDR1 and CDR2 (germline): SGHTA, FQGNSA. Trimming removed 2 bases at V and 0 bases at J, with 8 bases between. This CDR3 spans 15 amino acids.

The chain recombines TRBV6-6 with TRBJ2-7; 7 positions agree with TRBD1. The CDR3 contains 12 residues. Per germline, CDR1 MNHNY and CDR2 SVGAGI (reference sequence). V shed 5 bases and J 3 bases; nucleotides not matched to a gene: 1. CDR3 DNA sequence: TGTGCCAGCAGTCGACAGGGCTACGAGCAGTACTTC. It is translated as CASSRQGYEQYF.

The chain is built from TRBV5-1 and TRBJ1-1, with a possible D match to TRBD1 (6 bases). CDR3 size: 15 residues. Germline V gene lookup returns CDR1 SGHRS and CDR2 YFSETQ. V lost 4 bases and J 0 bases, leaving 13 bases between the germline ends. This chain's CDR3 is CASSTLTGMNTEAFF. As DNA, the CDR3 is TGCGCCAGCAGCACGCTGACAGGTATGAACACTGAAGCTTTCTTT.

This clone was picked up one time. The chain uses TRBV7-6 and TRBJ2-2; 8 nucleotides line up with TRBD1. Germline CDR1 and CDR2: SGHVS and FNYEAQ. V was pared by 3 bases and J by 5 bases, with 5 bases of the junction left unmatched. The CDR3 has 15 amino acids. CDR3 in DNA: TGTGCCAGCAGCTTGCCGGACAGGGCGACCGGGGAGCTGTTTTTT. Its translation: CASSLPDRATGELFF.

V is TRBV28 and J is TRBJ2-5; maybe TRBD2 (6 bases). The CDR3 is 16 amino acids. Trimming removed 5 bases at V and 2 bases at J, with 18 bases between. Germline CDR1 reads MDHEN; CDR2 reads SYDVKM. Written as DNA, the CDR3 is TGTGCCAGCAGTCCGCAAGGCCGGGACTTTCAAGAGACCCAGTACTTC. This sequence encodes CASSPQGRDFQETQYF.

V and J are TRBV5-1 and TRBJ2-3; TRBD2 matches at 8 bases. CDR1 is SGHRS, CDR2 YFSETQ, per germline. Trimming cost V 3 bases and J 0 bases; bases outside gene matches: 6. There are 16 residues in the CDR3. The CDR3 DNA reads TGCGCCAGCAGCTCGATTAGCGGGATTAGCACAGATACGCAGTATTTT. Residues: CASSSISGISTDTQYF.

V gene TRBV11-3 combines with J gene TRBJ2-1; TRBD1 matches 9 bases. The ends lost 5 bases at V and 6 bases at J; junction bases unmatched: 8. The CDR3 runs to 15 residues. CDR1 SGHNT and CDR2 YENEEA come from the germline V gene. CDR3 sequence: CASSPSGQGPNEQFF. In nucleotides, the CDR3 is TGTGCCAGCAGCCCATCGGGACAGGGTCCCAATGAGCAGTTCTTC.

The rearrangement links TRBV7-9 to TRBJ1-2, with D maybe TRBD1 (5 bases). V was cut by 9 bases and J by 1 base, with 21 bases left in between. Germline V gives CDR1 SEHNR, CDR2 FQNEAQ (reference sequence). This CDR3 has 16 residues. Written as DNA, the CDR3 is TGTGCCAGTTCAGGGTCGGGTCGGTCCCTTAACTATGGCTACACCTTC. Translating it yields CASSGSGRSLNYGYTF.

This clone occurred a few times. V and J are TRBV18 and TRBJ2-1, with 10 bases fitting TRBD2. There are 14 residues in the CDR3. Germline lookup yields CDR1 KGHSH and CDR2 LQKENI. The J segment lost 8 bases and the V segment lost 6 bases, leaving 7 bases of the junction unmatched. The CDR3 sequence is CASSLLAGMDEQFF. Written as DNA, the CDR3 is TGTGCCAGCTCCCTACTAGCGGGAATGGATGAGCAGTTCTTC.

CDR3 DNA sequence: TGTGCCAGCTCACCACCGGCTAGCGGGAGCTACGAGCAGTACTTC. Translated: CASSPPASGSYEQYF. The chain uses TRBV18 and TRBJ2-7; 10 nucleotides match TRBD2. Trimming at V came to 0 bases and at J to 3 bases, leaving 2 bases not matched to a gene. Germline V gene lookup returns CDR1 KGHSH and CDR2 LQKENI. This CDR3 comprises 15 residues.

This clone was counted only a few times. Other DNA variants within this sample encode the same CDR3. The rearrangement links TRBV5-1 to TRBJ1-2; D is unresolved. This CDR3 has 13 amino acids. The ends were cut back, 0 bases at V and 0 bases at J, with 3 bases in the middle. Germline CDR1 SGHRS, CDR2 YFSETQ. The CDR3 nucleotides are TGCGCCAGCAGCTTGGCGGCTAACTATGGCTACACCTTC. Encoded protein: CASSLAANYGYTF.

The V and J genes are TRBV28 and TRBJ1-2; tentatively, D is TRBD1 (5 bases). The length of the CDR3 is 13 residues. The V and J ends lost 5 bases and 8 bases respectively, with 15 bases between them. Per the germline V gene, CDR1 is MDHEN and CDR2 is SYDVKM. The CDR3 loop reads CASSVGQGWGYTF. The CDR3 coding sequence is TGTGCCAGCAGTGTGGGGCAGGGCTGGGGCTACACCTTC.

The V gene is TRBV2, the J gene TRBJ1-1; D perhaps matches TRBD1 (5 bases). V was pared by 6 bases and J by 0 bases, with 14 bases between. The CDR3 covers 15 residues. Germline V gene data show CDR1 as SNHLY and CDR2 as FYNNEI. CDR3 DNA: TGTGCCAGCAGCTTGCGGGGGGGGATGAACACTGAAGCTTTCTTT. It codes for CASSLRGGMNTEAFF.

CDR3 residues: CASRPPGNSPLHF. The DNA for the CDR3 is TGTGCCAGTAGGCCGCCCGGGAATTCACCCCTCCACTTT. The chain uses TRBV19 and TRBJ1-6; D gene unclear. Trimming removed 6 bases from V and 7 bases from J, with 10 bases in between. The CDR3 loop spans 13 amino acids. Germline values: CDR1 LNHDA, CDR2 SQIVND (reference sequence).

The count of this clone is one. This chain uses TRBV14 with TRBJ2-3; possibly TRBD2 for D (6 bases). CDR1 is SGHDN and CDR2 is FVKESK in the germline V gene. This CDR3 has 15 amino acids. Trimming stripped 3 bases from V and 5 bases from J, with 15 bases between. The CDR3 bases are TGTGCCAGCAGCCACCGCGGGACCCGGGAAGATACGCAGTATTTT. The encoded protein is CASSHRGTREDTQYF.

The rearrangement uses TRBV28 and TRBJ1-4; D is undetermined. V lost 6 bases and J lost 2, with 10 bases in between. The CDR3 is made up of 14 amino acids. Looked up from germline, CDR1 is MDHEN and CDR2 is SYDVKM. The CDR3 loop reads CASSASPTNEKLFF. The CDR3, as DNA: TGTGCCAGCAGCGCAAGCCCCACTAATGAAAAACTGTTTTTT.

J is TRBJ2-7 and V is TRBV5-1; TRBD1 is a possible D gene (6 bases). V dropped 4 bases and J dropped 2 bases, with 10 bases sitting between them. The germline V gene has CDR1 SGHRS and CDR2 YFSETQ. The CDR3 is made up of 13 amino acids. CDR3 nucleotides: TGCGCCAGCAGCGGGGACACCCCCTACGAGCAGTACTTC. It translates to CASSGDTPYEQYF.

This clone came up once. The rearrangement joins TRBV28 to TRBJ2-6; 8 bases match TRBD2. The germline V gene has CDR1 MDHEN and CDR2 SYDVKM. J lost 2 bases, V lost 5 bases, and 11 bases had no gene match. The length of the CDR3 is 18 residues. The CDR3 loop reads CASSPPGGVVAGANVLTF. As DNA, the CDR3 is TGTGCCAGCAGTCCCCCCGGGGGGGTCGTCGCTGGGGCCAACGTCCTGACTTTC.

For the CDR3, the DNA is TGTGCCAGCAGTTACCCCCGGGACAGGGGGCCGACTAATGAAAAACTGTTTTTT. Its translation: CASSYPRDRGPTNEKLFF. The chain recombines TRBV6-2 or TRBV6-3 with TRBJ1-4; 12 positions agree with TRBD1. The junction had 6 bases not matched to a gene; V was cut back by 2 bases and J by 2 bases. From germline, CDR1 is MNHEY and CDR2 SVGEGT. CDR3 size: 18 residues.

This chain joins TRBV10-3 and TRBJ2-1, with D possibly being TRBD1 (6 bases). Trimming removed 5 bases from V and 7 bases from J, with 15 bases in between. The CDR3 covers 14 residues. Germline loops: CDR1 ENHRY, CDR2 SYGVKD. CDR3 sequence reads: CAISNTGTRNEQFF. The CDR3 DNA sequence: TGTGCCATCAGTAACACAGGGACCCGGAATGAGCAGTTCTTC.